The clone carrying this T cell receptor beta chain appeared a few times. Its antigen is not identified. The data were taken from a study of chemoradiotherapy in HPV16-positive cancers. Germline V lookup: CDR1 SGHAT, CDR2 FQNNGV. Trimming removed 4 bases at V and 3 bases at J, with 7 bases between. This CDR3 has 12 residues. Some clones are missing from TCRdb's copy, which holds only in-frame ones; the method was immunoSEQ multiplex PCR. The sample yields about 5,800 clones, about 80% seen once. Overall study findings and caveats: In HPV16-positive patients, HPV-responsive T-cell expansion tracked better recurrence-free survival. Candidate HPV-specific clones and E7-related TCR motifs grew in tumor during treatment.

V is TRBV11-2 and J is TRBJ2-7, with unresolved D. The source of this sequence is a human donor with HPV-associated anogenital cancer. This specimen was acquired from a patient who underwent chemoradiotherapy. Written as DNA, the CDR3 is TGTGCCAGCAGCTCCACCCTCTACGAGCAGTACTTC. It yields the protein CASSSTLYEQYF.